This T cell receptor (beta chain) was documented in a study of cytomegalovirus exposure and HLA in healthy donors. Study-level findings and limits: Relative to equally common others, HLA-associated TCR beta chains showed greater clonal expansion in a later analysis. Cytomegalovirus status was reportedly diagnosed by the classifier with high sensitivity and specificity. A later analysis reportedly found that, within productive TCRs, an Asian-associated ancestry cluster had fewer N-insertions than the mean observed across the roughly 700 donors.

In regard to this clone: The target antigen is unknown.

In nominal health when sampled, donors likely had unrecorded immune exposures nonetheless. The CDR3 is 13 amino acids. Trimming left V 4 bases short and J 5 bases short, with 12 bases between. CDR1 and CDR2 from the germline V gene are SGHDT and YYEEEE. Amplification used 60 Vbeta primers and 13 Jbeta primers. Profiled with immunoSEQ multiplex PCR; TCRdb holds only in-frame clones, not every one. The sample shows under 200,000 clones, roughly three quarters of them seen only once. This clonotype was obtained from a middle-aged woman in good health and CMV-seropositive. Sequencing was performed on PBMCs. V is TRBV5-6 and J is TRBJ1-2, with D unresolved. CDR3 amino acids: CASSPGPDYGYTF. The CDR3 DNA is TGTGCCAGCAGCCCTGGGCCCGATTATGGCTACACCTTC.